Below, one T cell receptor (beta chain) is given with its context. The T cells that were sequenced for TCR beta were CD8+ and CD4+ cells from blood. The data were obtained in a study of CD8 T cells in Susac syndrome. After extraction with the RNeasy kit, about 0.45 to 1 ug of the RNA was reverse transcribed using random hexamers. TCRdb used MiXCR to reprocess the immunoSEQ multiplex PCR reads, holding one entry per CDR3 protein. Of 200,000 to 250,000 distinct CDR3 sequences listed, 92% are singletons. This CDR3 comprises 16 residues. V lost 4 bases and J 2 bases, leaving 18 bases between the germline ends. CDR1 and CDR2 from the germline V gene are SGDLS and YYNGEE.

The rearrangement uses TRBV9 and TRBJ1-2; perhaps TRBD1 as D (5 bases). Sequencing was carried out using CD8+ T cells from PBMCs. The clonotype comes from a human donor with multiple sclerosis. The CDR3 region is CASSTPGEGANYGYTF. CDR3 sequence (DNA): TGTGCCAGCAGCACGCCTGGGGAAGGGGCAAACTATGGCTACACCTTC.